This TCR beta chain was found in a study of technical replicates of blood from four donors. Some clones are missing from TCRdb's copy, which holds only in-frame ones; the method was immunoSEQ multiplex PCR. Of about 93,000 clones in the sample, roughly 96% were seen once. The CDR3 has 15 amino acids. The V gene lost 3 bases and the J gene lost 5 bases, with 16 bases spanning the gap. Germline CDR1 reads SGHNT; CDR2 reads YENEEA. The chain uses TRBV11-3 and TRBJ2-5; maybe TRBD2 (6 bases). The sequence was collected from a human donor in good health. Sequenced sample: T cells isolated from PBMCs. CDR3 sequence reads: CASSFRSGQRETQYF. The CDR3 DNA sequence: TGTGCCAGCAGCTTTAGGAGCGGGCAAAGGGAGACCCAGTACTTC.